Detailed here is one TCR beta chain. Antigen specificity is unknown. This entry comes from a study of CD8 T cells in ankylosing spondylitis. It was by quantitative 5'-RACE with molecular barcodes that TCR beta libraries were made. TCRdb used MiXCR to reprocess the 5' RACE reads, holding one entry per CDR3 protein. Seen here are about 280,000 distinct CDR3 sequences, roughly 20% observed once, and the top ten hold roughly 8%. Germline lookup yields CDR1 DFQATT and CDR2 SNEGSKA (reference sequence). The CDR3 consists of 13 residues. V was clipped by 3 bases and J by 2 bases, with 9 bases between them. General study findings and limits: In reactive arthritis synovial fluid and blood, some motif variants had been reported before.

The sample consisted of blood, either unsorted or a sorted T cell fraction (not recorded which). The sequence was collected from a male donor with ankylosing spondylitis or in good health (not recorded which). The chain employs TRBV20-1 and TRBJ2-3; D gene uncertain. CDR3 sequence reads: CSARDTLTDTQYF. The CDR3, as DNA: TGCAGTGCTAGGGATACCCTCACAGATACGCAGTATTTT.